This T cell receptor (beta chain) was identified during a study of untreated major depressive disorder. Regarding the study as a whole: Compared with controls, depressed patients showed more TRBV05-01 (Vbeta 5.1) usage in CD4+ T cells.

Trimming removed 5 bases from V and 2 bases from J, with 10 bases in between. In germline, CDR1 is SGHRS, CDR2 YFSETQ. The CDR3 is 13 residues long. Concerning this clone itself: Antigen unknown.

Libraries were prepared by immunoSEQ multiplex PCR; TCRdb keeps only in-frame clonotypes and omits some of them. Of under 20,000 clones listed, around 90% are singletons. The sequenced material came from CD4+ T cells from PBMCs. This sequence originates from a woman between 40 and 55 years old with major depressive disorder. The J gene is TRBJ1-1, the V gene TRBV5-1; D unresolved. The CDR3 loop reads CASRSTENTEAFF. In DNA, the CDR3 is TGCGCCAGCAGATCCACAGAAAACACTGAAGCTTTCTTT.